Listed below are T cell receptor beta chains from one sample, sequenced in a study of somatic mutations in cytotoxic T cells in rheumatoid arthritis. Profiled with immunoSEQ multiplex PCR; TCRdb holds only in-frame clones, not every one. The sample yields 5,500 to 6,500 clones, around four fifths seen once. Sequencing was performed on CD8+ T cells sorted from blood. These TCRs come from a woman in her fifties or sixties with rheumatoid arthritis. Both conserved end residues are part of each CDR3. A D gene is named only where the DNA matches it firmly. Clone size, where shown, is once, few, many, or a class for clones that have expanded.

cdr3_nt	cdr3_aa	clone_size	cdr3_length	v_call	d_call	j_call
TGTGCCAGTAGTCCGATGTGGGGAGGGAACACTGAAGCTTTCTTT	CASSPMWGGNTEAFF	-	15	TRBV19	-	TRBJ1-1
TGTGCCATCAGTGACGACAGGGGGTGGGAGCAGTACTTC	CAISDDRGWEQYF	few	13	TRBV10-3	TRBD1	TRBJ2-7
TGTGCCTGGAGGACAGGGAACTCCTACAATGAGCAGTTCTTC	CAWRTGNSYNEQFF	once	14	TRBV30	TRBD1	TRBJ2-1
TGTGCCAGCAGCTTAGGACAGGGCTGGTCCTACAATGAGCAGTTCTTC	CASSLGQGWSYNEQFF	-	16	TRBV7-2	TRBD1	TRBJ2-1
TGTGCCAGCAGCTCCCTACTTAGCTCTGGGGCCAACGTCCTGACTTTC	CASSSLLSSGANVLTF	-	16	TRBV13	-	TRBJ2-6
TGTGCCAGCAGCCTCCCCGGACTAGCGAAAGAGACCCAGTACTTC	CASSLPGLAKETQYF	-	15	TRBV11-2	TRBD2	TRBJ2-5
TGTGCCAGCAGACCCGAAGGCGGGGGGCAACGCACAGATACGCAGTATTTT	CASRPEGGGQRTDTQYF	-	17	TRBV2	TRBD2	TRBJ2-3
TGTGCCAGCAGTCCACGGGGACAGGGGGCCCTCAGGTATGGCTACACCTTC	CASSPRGQGALRYGYTF	-	17	TRBV27	TRBD1	TRBJ1-2
TGTGCCAGCAGACAGGACGGATCCTACGAGCAGTACTTC	CASRQDGSYEQYF	-	13	TRBV21-1	-	TRBJ2-7
TGTGCCAGCAGTGAATTATACACAGAGCAAGAGACCCAGTACTTC	CASSELYTEQETQYF	-	15	TRBV25-1	-	TRBJ2-5
TGCAGCGTTGAGCCGGGACAGGGGAGGGATGAAAAACTGTTTTTT	CSVEPGQGRDEKLFF	few	15	TRBV29-1	TRBD1	TRBJ1-4
TGTGCCAGCAGTGGGGGAGTTCTTAATGAAAAACTGTTTTTT	CASSGGVLNEKLFF	-	14	TRBV2	-	TRBJ1-4
TGTGCCAGCCTCAAACCGGTTGATGGCTACACCTTC	CASLKPVDGYTF	-	12	TRBV2	-	TRBJ1-2
TGTGCCTGGAGTGGACCCCGGGACACACCGTACTTC	CAWSGPRDTPYF	-	12	TRBV30	-	TRBJ2-5
TGTGCCAGCAGTGAACCAATACAGGGGTCGGACCTATACGAGCAGTACTTC	CASSEPIQGSDLYEQYF	-	17	TRBV2	TRBD1	TRBJ2-7
TGTGCCACCGCTCCGGGCTATGGCTACACCTTC	CATAPGYGYTF	-	11	TRBV6-5	-	TRBJ1-2
TGTGCCAGCAGATCTCACAGGGGGGCGAATGAAGCTTTCTTT	CASRSHRGANEAFF	few	14	TRBV7-9	TRBD1	TRBJ1-1
TGTGCCAGTATCTCACACCCCCAACCTGCGGATACTGAAGCTTTCTTT	CASISHPQPADTEAFF	-	16	TRBV19	-	TRBJ1-1
TGTGCCATCGGGCAGATGAACACTGAAGCTTTCTTT	CAIGQMNTEAFF	-	12	TRBV10-3	-	TRBJ1-1
TGTGCCTGGACCGACAGGGTGGCCTACGAGCAGTACTTC	CAWTDRVAYEQYF	once	13	TRBV30	TRBD1	TRBJ2-7
TGCGCCAGCAGCCAAGAATTGGAGGAAGGACATGAGCAGTTCTTC	CASSQELEEGHEQFF	-	15	TRBV4-1	-	TRBJ2-1
TGTGCCAGCAGCTTAGGAGAGTCCCAGTACTTC	CASSLGESQYF	-	11	TRBV7-8	-	TRBJ2-5
TGCGCCAGCAGCCAAGAACTCGGTTTGGAGACCCAGTACTTC	CASSQELGLETQYF	-	14	TRBV4-1	-	TRBJ2-5
TGTGCCAGCAACCCTTCGGGGGGCCTTCATTCACCCCTCCACTTT	CASNPSGGLHSPLHF	once	15	TRBV14	-	TRBJ1-6
TGTGCCTGGAGTGTTTTGGTTGAGTACCCCAAAAACATTCAGTACTTC	CAWSVLVEYPKNIQYF	few	16	TRBV30	-	TRBJ2-4
TGTGCCAGCAGCCCACTTCTAGGGGGCGGCTACACCTTC	CASSPLLGGGYTF	few	13	TRBV7-6	TRBD1	TRBJ1-2
TGTGCCAGCAGCTTCCCGGGACTAGCGGGAGAGGAGCAAGAGACCCAGTACTTC	CASSFPGLAGEEQETQYF	-	18	TRBV5-4	TRBD2	TRBJ2-5
TGTGCCAGCAGCGTTTCTAGCGGGAGCTACGAGCAGTACTTC	CASSVSSGSYEQYF	-	14	TRBV9	TRBD2	TRBJ2-7
TGTGCCAGCAGCCCTGGGGGAGGACTCTACGAGCAGTACTTC	CASSPGGGLYEQYF	-	14	TRBV5-6	-	TRBJ2-7
TGTGCCAGCACCTTGACAGGGTTCAACACTGAAGCTTTCTTT	CASTLTGFNTEAFF	-	14	TRBV6-5	TRBD1	TRBJ1-1
TGTGCCATCAGTGAGCGAACCCAACAGGGGGACGGCACTGAAGCTTTCTTT	CAISERTQQGDGTEAFF	-	17	TRBV10-3	TRBD1	TRBJ1-1
TGTGCCAGCAGTGAGGGGACTAGCGGGGGGGCTGGGGAGCTGTTTTTT	CASSEGTSGGAGELFF	-	16	TRBV2	TRBD2	TRBJ2-2
TGTGCCAGCAGTGATACACCACACCTCGGACTGGAGCTCTATGGCTACACCTTC	CASSDTPHLGLELYGYTF	-	18	TRBV6-1	-	TRBJ1-2
TGTGCCAGCAGCGTTGGACAGGGGGCGAATGAGCAGTTCTTC	CASSVGQGANEQFF	-	14	TRBV9	TRBD1	TRBJ2-1
TGTGCCAGCAGTTACTCGGGACAGGGTTTCTACACTGAAGCTTTCTTT	CASSYSGQGFYTEAFF	-	16	TRBV6-5	TRBD1	TRBJ1-1
TGTGCCAGAAGCTTGGTTACTAGCGCCACCCAGGCGAGGATGAATGAGCAGTTCTTC	CARSLVTSATQARMNEQFF	-	19	TRBV5-3	TRBD2	TRBJ2-1
TGCGCCAGCAGTGAGTCGGGGGGAGAGCAGTACTTC	CASSESGGEQYF	-	12	TRBV10-2	-	TRBJ2-7
TGTGCCAGCAGCTTATTGGGACTAGCGGAGTTAACCGGGGAGCTGTTTTTT	CASSLLGLAELTGELFF	few	17	TRBV5-6	TRBD2	TRBJ2-2
TGTGCCAGCAGCGTAGGAGGCGGGGGTTTAACCGGGGAGCTGTTTTTT	CASSVGGGGLTGELFF	-	16	TRBV9	TRBD2	TRBJ2-2
TGTGCCAGCAGCCTATCAGCGGGAGGGCCCGGTTGGAACGAGCAGTACTTC	CASSLSAGGPGWNEQYF	-	17	TRBV7-2	TRBD2	TRBJ2-7
TGTGCCAGCAGTGAATCCCAGGGTTCGTACGAGCAGTACTTC	CASSESQGSYEQYF	few	14	TRBV6-1	-	TRBJ2-7
TGTGCCAGCAGCCAACCTCCCCCAATAGATGGCTACACCTTC	CASSQPPPIDGYTF	-	14	TRBV4-2	-	TRBJ1-2
TGTGCCAGCAGCACACAGGGGAATGCCTACAATGAGCAGTTCTTC	CASSTQGNAYNEQFF	-	15	TRBV9	TRBD1	TRBJ2-1
TGTGCCAGCAGCTCCACCGGGACTAGTTCCTACAATGAGCAGTTCTTC	CASSSTGTSSYNEQFF	-	16	TRBV11-1	TRBD2	TRBJ2-1
TGTGCCAGCAGCTTGGCGGACAGGGAGATATCACCCCTCCACTTT	CASSLADREISPLHF	few	15	TRBV5-4	TRBD1	TRBJ1-6
TGTGCCAGCAGCCAAGATAATAGCGGGAGATCCCTACTCAATGAGCAGTTCTTC	CASSQDNSGRSLLNEQFF	once	18	TRBV4-2	TRBD2	TRBJ2-1
TGTGCCAGCAGCGTAGGCGGTTCGGGAGCTTTCTTT	CASSVGGSGAFF	-	12	TRBV9	-	TRBJ1-1
TGTGCCAGCAGTTTAGGACTAGCGGACACGGAGCAGTACTTC	CASSLGLADTEQYF	-	14	TRBV6-9	TRBD2	TRBJ2-7
TGTGCCAGCAGCTTGTTCCCCGGGACAGGGGGCCAAGAGACCCAGTACTTC	CASSLFPGTGGQETQYF	-	17	TRBV7-6	TRBD1	TRBJ2-5
TGTGCTAGTGGCTACCCTGGGAACACTGAAGCTTTCTTT	CASGYPGNTEAFF	-	13	TRBV12-5	-	TRBJ1-1
TGTGCCAGCAGTTTATTGGACTTCCGCCCCCTCTCCCACTCCTACAATGAGCAGTTCTTC	CASSLLDFRPLSHSYNEQFF	-	20	TRBV27	-	TRBJ2-1
TGTGCTAGTGAAGGACACAATCAGCCCCAGCATTTT	CASEGHNQPQHF	few	12	TRBV12-5	-	TRBJ1-5
TGTGCCACACAAGACCCGGGGGAGAACACTGAAGCTTTCTTT	CATQDPGENTEAFF	-	14	TRBV10-3	-	TRBJ1-1
TGTGCCAGCAGTGGGGGCCCAGAGACCCAGTACTTC	CASSGGPETQYF	few	12	TRBV27	-	TRBJ2-5
TGTGCCAGCAGCGTGGCGGGAGCAAGCCAAGAGACCCAGTACTTC	CASSVAGASQETQYF	-	15	TRBV9	TRBD2	TRBJ2-5
TGTGCCAGCAGCACGGGGGGGCGGGACAATGAGCAGTTCTTC	CASSTGGRDNEQFF	-	14	TRBV9	TRBD2	TRBJ2-1
TGTGCCAGCAGCTTAAGCGTCAGTCTCAACTCTGGGGCCAACGTCCTGACTTTC	CASSLSVSLNSGANVLTF	-	18	TRBV7-9	-	TRBJ2-6